This TCR beta chain was observed in a study of T cells of healthy individuals. There are 15 residues in the CDR3. V was clipped by 2 bases and J by 0 bases, with 10 bases between them. From germline, CDR1 is SGHTA and CDR2 FQGNSA. TCRdb redid the calling of the 5' RACE reads with MiXCR, one entry per CDR3 protein. The sample carries just over 40,000 distinct CDR3 sequences, 4% to 5.5% recorded once. This clonotype was counted ten times or more. The receptor comes from a human donor in good health. The chain couples TRBV7-2 to TRBJ2-5; no firm D call. DNA for the CDR3: TGTGCCAGCAGCTTACGCCGCACAAACCAAGAGACCCAGTACTTC. It is translated as CASSLRRTNQETQYF.